A single sample is the source of the 21 T cell receptor beta chains below, sequenced in a study of control samples from healthy donors and cancer patients. Only in-frame clones appear in the TCRdb table, and some are missing; sequencing was by immunoSEQ multiplex PCR. The sample lists about 410,000 clones, around nine tenths occurring once. What was sequenced was PBMCs. The receptors shown here come from a man aged 40-50 years with head and neck cancer.

This rearrangement joins TRBV7-9 to TRBJ2-7; perhaps D is TRBD1 or TRBD2 (6 bases each). Trimming pared 2 bases from V and 6 bases from J, leaving 26 bases between. Per the germline V gene, CDR1 is SEHNR and CDR2 is FQNEAQ (reference sequence). CDR3 size: 18 residues. The CDR3 region has the DNA TGTGCCAGCAGCTTACAAAGGTCTGGCGGGACATCCTACGGCGAGCAGTACTTC. Amino acids: CASSLQRSGGTSYGEQYF.

This clone was picked up one time. The rearrangement joins TRBV3-1 (or the pseudogene TRBV3-2) to TRBJ2-4; the match to TRBD1 covers 10 bases. The CDR3 runs to 18 residues. Germline values: CDR1 LGHDT, CDR2 YNNKEL (reference sequence). V lost 0 bases, J lost 2 bases, and 7 bases stayed unmatched. The CDR3 spells CASSQDGAGQGSKNIQYF. The CDR3 DNA sequence: TGTGCCAGCAGCCAAGATGGGGCGGGACAGGGGTCCAAAAACATTCAGTACTTC.

V gene TRBV28 combines with J gene TRBJ2-1; D may be TRBD2 (5 bases). CDR3 size: 13 residues. Germline CDR1 is MDHEN and CDR2 is SYDVKM. Trimming took 6 bases from V and 10 from J, leaving 16 bases between them. The CDR3 protein is CASRDSGRGEQFF. As DNA, the CDR3 is TGTGCCAGCAGGGACTCGGGGAGAGGCGAGCAGTTCTTC.

J is TRBJ2-2 and V is TRBV3-1 (or the pseudogene TRBV3-2); TRBD2 might be the D (6 bases). The germline V and J ends were trimmed by 4 bases and 6 bases, with 9 bases remaining between them. CDR3 size: 13 residues. Germline CDR1 and CDR2: LGHDT and YNNKEL (reference sequence). This CDR3 is CASSRRDPGELFF. The CDR3, as DNA: TGTGCCAGCAGCCGGCGGGACCCCGGGGAGCTGTTTTTT.

The chain uses TRBV7-9 and TRBJ1-1; tentatively, D is TRBD1 (5 bases). The germline gives CDR1 SEHNR, CDR2 FQNEAQ (reference sequence). The CDR3 runs 14 residues. Trimming cost V 5 bases and J 5 bases, with 15 bases left between them. The CDR3 reads CASSPGQGETEAFF. The CDR3 DNA reads TGTGCCAGCAGCCCGGGGCAGGGCGAGACTGAAGCTTTCTTT.

The CDR3 sequence: CAISESERMYAQYF. The CDR3 nucleotides are TGTGCCATCAGTGAGTCGGAAAGGATGTATGCGCAGTACTTC. The rearrangement links TRBV10-3 to TRBJ2-7; D remains unclear. This CDR3 is 14 amino acids long. Germline assignment: CDR1 ENHRY and CDR2 SYGVKD. V was pared by 0 bases and J by 9 bases, with 15 bases between.

The chain combines TRBV12-3 or TRBV12-4 with TRBJ2-7; D gene ambiguous. This CDR3 spans 13 amino acids. Trimming removed 4 bases from V and 6 bases from J, with 13 bases in between. The CDR3 here is CASSYLDPLEQYF. CDR3 DNA sequence: TGTGCCAGCAGTTACCTCGATCCCCTCGAGCAGTACTTC.

The V and J genes are TRBV28 and TRBJ2-3; no firm D call. V lost 8 bases and J lost 0, with 9 bases in between. CDR1 MDHEN and CDR2 SYDVKM come from the germline V gene. The CDR3 spans 13 residues. The CDR3 bases are TGTGCCAGCGCTGCTCCCAGCACAGATACGCAGTATTTT. This sequence encodes CASAAPSTDTQYF. Using reference TRBV28 and TRBJ2-3 for the parts outside the CDR3, the full variable domain is DVKVTQSSRYLVKRTGEKVFLECVQDMDHENMFWYRQDPGLGLRLIYFSYDVKMKEKGDIPEGYSVSREKKERFSLILESASTNQTSMYLCASAAPSTDTQYFGPGTRLTVL.

This clone was observed once. The V and J genes are TRBV27 and TRBJ2-3; possible D gene TRBD1, 6 bases. This CDR3 spans 15 amino acids. Germline V gives CDR1 MNHEY, CDR2 SMNVEV (reference sequence). The V gene lost 7 bases and the J gene lost 0 bases, with 14 bases spanning the gap. The CDR3: CASIRQATSTDTQYF. CDR3 DNA sequence: TGTGCCAGCATTAGACAGGCTACTAGCACAGATACGCAGTATTTT.

This rearrangement joins TRBV6-5 to TRBJ2-7; 10 bases align to TRBD2. After removal of 5 bases from V and 3 bases from J, the junction contained 7 bases not matched to a gene. The germline gives CDR1 MNHEY, CDR2 SVGAGI. This CDR3 contains 15 residues. The CDR3 sequence is CASSPTKRGGYEQYF. As DNA, the CDR3 is TGTGCCAGCAGTCCCACTAAGCGGGGGGGCTACGAGCAGTACTTC.

The chain combines TRBV5-6 with TRBJ2-3; D remains unclear. The V gene's germline CDR1 is SGHDT and CDR2 YYEEEE. V was cut by 3 bases and J by 3 bases, with 11 bases left in between. CDR3 length equals 14 residues. The CDR3 coding sequence is TGTGCCAGCAGCTCCCCTCACACAACAGATACGCAGTATTTT. Translated: CASSSPHTTDTQYF.

The V gene is TRBV9, the J gene TRBJ2-1; TRBD2 is a possible D gene (7 bases). The length of the CDR3 is 16 residues. V was cut by 5 bases and J by 2 bases, with 17 bases left in between. Germline values: CDR1 SGDLS, CDR2 YYNGEE. The CDR3 region has the DNA TGTGCCAGCAGTGTCGGGGAGGGGGGGGCCTACAATGAGCAGTTCTTC. The encoded protein is CASSVGEGGAYNEQFF.

V usage is TRBV9 and J usage is TRBJ2-3, with 7 positions matching TRBD2. The CDR3 loop spans 16 amino acids. Per germline, CDR1 SGDLS and CDR2 YYNGEE. V gave up 4 bases and J gave up 1 base; unmatched junction bases: 9. The chain's CDR3 is CASSRMGGEGTDTQYF. CDR3 DNA: TGTGCCAGCAGCCGTATGGGGGGGGAGGGCACAGATACGCAGTATTTT.

The chain carries TRBV4-1 and TRBJ1-1; D is ambiguous. Between the trimmed V and J ends, which lost 3 bases and 2 bases, there was a span of 13 bases. The germline gives CDR1 MGHRA, CDR2 YSYEKL. The CDR3 totals 15 residues. CDR3: CASSQSPGPNTEAFF. The CDR3 DNA follows: TGCGCCAGCAGCCAGTCCCCCGGTCCTAACACTGAAGCTTTCTTT.

V is TRBV5-6 and J is TRBJ1-2, with TRBD1 identical over 7 bases. Per germline, CDR1 SGHDT and CDR2 YYEEEE. V lost 2 bases and J lost 3; bases outside the gene matches: 13. The CDR3 extends over 17 amino acids. CDR3 bases: TGTGCCAGCAGCTTTTACGGGACAGAGTGGGCTGACTATGGCTACACCTTC. Protein: CASSFYGTEWADYGYTF. Variable domain in full (rest from reference TRBV5-6 and TRBJ1-2): DAGVTQSPTHLIKTRGQQVTLRCSPKSGHDTVSWYQQALGQGPQFIFQYYEEEERQRGNFPDRFSGHQFPNYSSELNVNALLLGDSALYLCASSFYGTEWADYGYTFGSGTRLTVV.

The V call is TRBV6-5, the J call TRBJ2-2; D perhaps matches TRBD2 (6 bases). CDR3 size: 16 residues. V was clipped by 0 bases and J by 4 bases, with 12 bases between them. The germline CDR1 and CDR2 sequences are MNHEY and SVGAGI. The CDR3: CASSYSLGGGTGELFF. The DNA of the CDR3 is TGTGCCAGCAGTTACTCGTTGGGGGGAGGCACCGGGGAGCTGTTTTTT.

The chain couples TRBV14 to TRBJ2-1, with D possibly matching TRBD1 (6 bases). The CDR3 has 13 residues. V was clipped by 1 base and J by 11 bases, with 12 bases between them. Germline V gene lookup returns CDR1 SGHDN and CDR2 FVKESK. The CDR3 loop is CASSQVPGTQQFF. Written as DNA, the CDR3 is TGTGCCAGCAGCCAAGTACCCGGGACACAGCAGTTCTTC.

In nucleotides, the CDR3 is TGTGCCAGCAGCTTAGGAGGGGGCTACTACGAGCAGTACTTC. It yields the protein CASSLGGGYYEQYF. The V and J genes are TRBV7-9 and TRBJ2-7; 7 nucleotides match TRBD1. The CDR3 runs 14 residues. The V gene's germline CDR1 is SEHNR and CDR2 FQNEAQ (reference sequence). V trimming: 1 base; J trimming: 3 bases; junction bases outside the gene matches: 3. The full variable domain, rest sourced from reference TRBV7-9 and TRBJ2-7, is DTGVSQNPRHKITKRGQNVTFRCDPISEHNRLYWYRQTLGQGPEFLTYFQNEAQLEKSRLLSDRFSAERPKGSFSTLEIQRTEQGDSAMYLCASSLGGGYYEQYFGPGTRLTVT.

This clone showed up just once. The chain combines TRBV28 with TRBJ1-5; 7 bases agree with TRBD1. Germline V lookup: CDR1 MDHEN, CDR2 SYDVKM. The CDR3 extends over 14 amino acids. V trimming: 8 bases; J trimming: 4 bases; junction bases outside the gene matches: 8. In nucleotides, the CDR3 is TGTGCCAGCTCGGCGGCAGGGGGGAATCAGCCCCAGCATTTT. Its translation: CASSAAGGNQPQHF.

This CDR3 is CASSDGLAGGSWEQYF. The CDR3 bases are TGTGCCAGCAGCGACGGACTAGCGGGGGGGTCCTGGGAGCAGTACTTC. The chain joins TRBV11-1 to TRBJ2-7, with TRBD2 identical over 15 bases. The CDR3 contains 16 residues. V shed 5 bases and J 7 bases; nucleotides not matched to a gene: 9. Germline CDR1 SGHAT, CDR2 FQDESV (reference sequence).

The V gene is TRBV19, the J gene TRBJ1-3; maybe TRBD1 (6 bases). The CDR3 has 15 amino acids. The V end was cut by 5 bases, the J end by 4 bases, with 15 bases between. Germline V gives CDR1 LNHDA, CDR2 SQIVND (reference sequence). Here the CDR3 DNA reads TGTGCCAGTAGTCTATCAGGGGTGCTGGGAAACACCATATATTTT. Translated: CASSLSGVLGNTIYF.